Shown below are 29 T cell receptor beta chains from a single sample sequenced in a study of cytomegalovirus exposure and HLA in healthy donors. 60 Vbeta and 13 Jbeta primers were used in PCR. Assay: immunoSEQ multiplex PCR; the TCRdb copy retains only in-frame clones and omits some. The sample has around 150,000 clones, about 80% seen once. The specimen was PBMCs. All receptors derive from a man younger than 30 in good health and CMV-seropositive.

The sample holds one count of this clone. Other DNA variants within this sample encode the same CDR3. The rearrangement uses TRBV25-1 and TRBJ2-7, with D unresolved. This CDR3 spans 12 amino acids. Germline V gene sequence: CDR1 MGHDK, CDR2 SYGVNS. V shed 1 base and J shed 3 bases, with 4 bases lying between them. The CDR3 reads CASSESIYEQYF. CDR3 DNA sequence: TGTGCCAGCAGTGAATCCATCTACGAGCAGTACTTC.

This clone came up once. The V gene is TRBV6-5, the J gene TRBJ2-5; D is possibly TRBD1 (5 bases). Germline values: CDR1 MNHEY, CDR2 SVGAGI. This CDR3 contains 11 residues. The V end lost 6 bases, the J end lost 7 bases, and 9 bases lay between the germline ends. CDR3 in amino acids: CASRIRGTQYF. CDR3 DNA sequence: TGTGCCAGCAGGATAAGGGGGACCCAGTACTTC.

The V call is TRBV7-3, the J call TRBJ2-3, with D perhaps matching TRBD2 (5 bases). The CDR3 has 13 residues. Germline V gene data show CDR1 as SGHTA and CDR2 as FQGTGA. The ends were cut back, 5 bases at V and 3 bases at J, with 9 bases in the middle. The CDR3 region is CASSTGSTDTQYF. In DNA form, the CDR3 reads TGTGCCAGCAGCACGGGAAGTACAGATACGCAGTATTTT.

The rearrangement links TRBV6-1 to TRBJ1-4; weak D call: TRBD1 (5 bases). The V end was cut by 4 bases, the J end by 4 bases, with 13 bases between. Germline lookup yields CDR1 MNHNS and CDR2 SASEGT. The CDR3 covers 15 residues. The CDR3 region has the DNA TGTGCCAGCAGTGTCTTGGGGGGATTTAATGAAAAACTGTTTTTT. As protein: CASSVLGGFNEKLFF.

The chain uses TRBV6-4 and TRBJ2-7, with 15 bases aligning to TRBD2. CDR1 is MRHNA, CDR2 SNTAGT, per germline. V lost 6 bases, J lost 5 bases, and 8 bases stayed unmatched. The CDR3 has 16 residues. DNA of the CDR3: TGTGCCAGCAGAGGGACTAGCGGGAGGTGGGGCCACGAGCAGTACTTC. Amino acid sequence: CASRGTSGRWGHEQYF.

The rearrangement joins TRBV5-6 to TRBJ2-5; D might be TRBD1 (6 bases). The CDR3 has 15 residues. Trimming cost V 1 base and J 4 bases, with 14 bases left between them. Germline values: CDR1 SGHDT, CDR2 YYEEEE. The CDR3 nucleotides read TGTGCCAGCAGCTTGCTGCCAGTAGGGGGAGAGACCCAGTACTTC. Protein product: CASSLLPVGGETQYF. Full variable domain (rest looked up from reference TRBV5-6 and TRBJ2-5): DAGVTQSPTHLIKTRGQQVTLRCSPKSGHDTVSWYQQALGQGPQFIFQYYEEEERQRGNFPDRFSGHQFPNYSSELNVNALLLGDSALYLCASSLLPVGGETQYFGPGTRLLVL.

The CDR3, as DNA: TGTGCCAGCAGCTTAGCAGGAGGGTTCACTGAAGCTTTCTTT. As protein: CASSLAGGFTEAFF. J is TRBJ1-1 and V is TRBV7-9; D unclear. The V gene's germline CDR1 is SEHNR and CDR2 FQNEAQ (reference sequence). Trimming cost V 0 bases and J 4 bases, with 9 bases left between them. The CDR3 is 14 residues long.

CDR3 nucleotide sequence: TGTGCCAGCAGTTTATTTAGGCCAGGGGGGACCGGGGAGCTGTTTTTT. Its protein is CASSLFRPGGTGELFF. The chain recombines TRBV28 with TRBJ2-2; tentatively, D is TRBD1 (7 bases). In germline, CDR1 is MDHEN, CDR2 SYDVKM. V was clipped by 1 base and J by 5 bases, with 14 bases between them. The CDR3 totals 16 residues. The full variable domain, rest sourced from reference TRBV28 and TRBJ2-2, is DVKVTQSSRYLVKRTGEKVFLECVQDMDHENMFWYRQDPGLGLRLIYFSYDVKMKEKGDIPEGYSVSREKKERFSLILESASTNQTSMYLCASSLFRPGGTGELFFGEGSRLTVL.

This clone has just a few counts. The CDR3 DNA is TGTGCCAGCAGCCTTACTAGCCTCACAGATACGCAGTATTTT. This encodes CASSLTSLTDTQYF. The chain carries TRBV25-1 and TRBJ2-3; possible D gene TRBD2, 6 bases. V gave up 6 bases and J gave up 2 bases, with 12 bases separating them. CDR1 and CDR2 from the germline V gene are MGHDK and SYGVNS. CDR3 size: 14 residues.

The chain combines TRBV14 with TRBJ1-1; tentatively, D is TRBD1 (5 bases). CDR3 length: 17 amino acids. With 1 base removed from V and 0 bases from J, the gap between germline ends came to 15 bases. Germline V CDR1 and CDR2: SGHDN, FVKESK. The CDR3 DNA follows: TGTGCCAGCAGCCAAGCAGCAGGGTCAAATATGAACACTGAAGCTTTCTTT. It codes for CASSQAAGSNMNTEAFF.

V and J are TRBV5-5 and TRBJ2-4, with TRBD1 identical over 11 bases. J lost 10 bases, V lost 4 bases, and 1 base had no gene match. This CDR3 has 12 amino acids. Germline-derived CDR1 and CDR2 are SGHKS and YYEKEE (reference sequence). CDR3 in DNA: TGTGCCAGCAGCGGGGACAGGGGGATTCAGTACTTC. This encodes CASSGDRGIQYF.

The chain employs TRBV7-2 and TRBJ2-5; 9 bases align to TRBD1. The J call could be wrong; TRBJ2-7 is a better fit for the DNA end. Germline CDR1 SGHTA, CDR2 FQGNSA. The CDR3 runs 17 residues. The CDR3 sequence is CASSLANTGGRIYEQYF. CDR3 DNA sequence: TGTGCCAGCAGCTTAGCAAATACAGGGGGCAGGATCTACGAGCAGTACTTC.

The chain combines TRBV19 with TRBJ1-2; D is ambiguous. The germline V and J ends were trimmed by 6 bases and 4 bases, with 15 bases remaining between them. Germline-derived CDR1 and CDR2 are LNHDA and SQIVND (reference sequence). The CDR3 contains 14 residues. In DNA, the CDR3 is TGTGCCAGTAGCCCGGTGCAGGACTTCTATGGCTACACCTTC. This codes for CASSPVQDFYGYTF.

V usage is TRBV5-1 and J usage is TRBJ2-3; 8 nucleotides align to TRBD1. Germline-derived CDR1 and CDR2 are SGHRS and YFSETQ. The CDR3 sequence is 16 residues long. The trim removed 5 bases at V and 6 bases at J, leaving 14 bases unmatched. CDR3 sequence reads: CASRTGGAGGIDTQYF. For the CDR3, the DNA is TGCGCCAGCAGAACCGGAGGGGCAGGGGGCATTGATACGCAGTATTTT.

The chain links TRBV7-9 to TRBJ2-1; 16 nucleotides align to TRBD2. The CDR3 consists of 15 residues. Germline trimming cut 5 bases from V and 13 bases from J; bases unmatched to any gene: 8. Germline-derived CDR1 and CDR2 are SEHNR and FQNEAQ (reference sequence). CDR3 sequence: CASSPPGLAGGPQFF. The CDR3 DNA is TGTGCCAGCAGCCCACCGGGACTAGCGGGAGGGCCCCAGTTCTTC.

The V and J genes are TRBV10-3 and TRBJ2-1, with 13 bases that match TRBD2. Germline lookup yields CDR1 ENHRY and CDR2 SYGVKD. Trimming took 10 bases from V and 9 from J; bases not matched to a gene: 9. This CDR3 spans 14 amino acids. CDR3 bases: TGTGCCACGCTACTAGCGGGAGGGCCCGGTGAGCAGTTCTTC. Translating it yields CATLLAGGPGEQFF.

Details on this clone: At the DNA level, this CDR3 is encoded by other sequences in the same sample as well. The chain joins TRBV6-6 to TRBJ1-2; 9 bases are shared with TRBD1. The CDR3 sequence is 14 residues long. The V gene end was trimmed by 0 bases and the J gene end by 6 bases; junction bases not matched to a gene: 2. CDR1 is MNHNY, CDR2 SVGAGI, per germline (reference sequence). In DNA form, the CDR3 reads TGTGCCAGCAGTTACTCTGGACAGGGGAATGGCTACACCTTC. This encodes CASSYSGQGNGYTF.

This chain joins TRBV28 and TRBJ1-5; 9 bases are shared with TRBD1. Germline-derived CDR1 and CDR2 are MDHEN and SYDVKM. This CDR3 has 14 amino acids. Trimming at V came to 6 bases and at J to 6 bases, leaving 6 bases not matched to a gene. This CDR3 is CASSWGTGLQPQHF. The CDR3 coding sequence is TGTGCCAGCAGCTGGGGGACAGGGCTTCAGCCCCAGCATTTT.

This clone occurred once. V is TRBV6-1 and J is TRBJ2-1, with D perhaps matching TRBD2 (6 bases). The CDR3 totals 14 residues. Looked up from germline, CDR1 is MNHNS and CDR2 is SASEGT. Trimming took off 2 bases at V and 6 bases at J, with 11 bases between the two ends. This CDR3 reads CASSEMGGFNEQFF. DNA of the CDR3: TGTGCCAGCAGTGAAATGGGGGGTTTCAATGAGCAGTTCTTC.

The rearrangement links TRBV6-1 to TRBJ1-4, with 7 bases aligning to TRBD1. The junction had 8 bases not matched to a gene; V was cut back by 0 bases and J by 10 bases. CDR3 length equals 15 residues. Germline-derived CDR1 and CDR2 are MNHNS and SASEGT. CDR3 in amino acids: CASSEARGVLGKLFF. The CDR3 nucleotides are TGTGCCAGCAGTGAAGCCAGGGGGGTCTTAGGAAAACTGTTTTTT.

This clone was counted a few times. This chain uses TRBV29-1 with TRBJ2-1; the match to TRBD2 covers 7 bases. Germline CDR1 SQVTM, CDR2 ANQGSEA. The length of the CDR3 is 14 residues. With 3 bases clipped from V and 7 bases from J, the junction kept 9 bases outside the gene matches. CDR3 coding DNA: TGCAGCGTTGATGGTGCGGGAGATGCAAATGAGCAGTTCTTC. This encodes CSVDGAGDANEQFF.

This clone has a handful of counts. This chain connects TRBV29-1 to TRBJ1-2, with 9 nucleotides matching TRBD1. Germline trimming cut 3 bases from V and 3 bases from J; bases unmatched to any gene: 8. CDR1 is SQVTM, CDR2 ANQGSEA, per germline. The CDR3 contains 15 residues. The CDR3 DNA sequence: TGCAGCGTTGATAAGGTGACAGGGGGGGACTATGGCTACACCTTC. Amino acid sequence: CSVDKVTGGDYGYTF.

The chain carries TRBV4-3 and TRBJ1-1, with 7 nucleotides matching TRBD1. CDR3 length: 13 amino acids. Germline CDR1 LGHNA, CDR2 YSLEER. The junction had 9 bases not matched to a gene; V was cut back by 6 bases and J by 8 bases. The CDR3 nucleotides are TGCGCCAGCAGGAAACAGGGGTCTAACGAAGCTTTCTTT. This sequence encodes CASRKQGSNEAFF.

This clone was picked up a small number of times. As DNA, the CDR3 is TGTGCCAGCAGACGAGCTGGACAGGGGACATACGAGCAGTACTTC. Its protein product is CASRRAGQGTYEQYF. J is TRBJ2-7 and V is TRBV28; TRBD1 matches 9 bases. Per the germline V gene, CDR1 is MDHEN and CDR2 is SYDVKM. The CDR3 extends over 15 amino acids. The J segment lost 4 bases and the V segment lost 6 bases, leaving 10 bases of the junction unmatched. Full variable domain (outside the CDR3, taken from reference TRBV28 and TRBJ2-7): DVKVTQSSRYLVKRTGEKVFLECVQDMDHENMFWYRQDPGLGLRLIYFSYDVKMKEKGDIPEGYSVSREKKERFSLILESASTNQTSMYLCASRRAGQGTYEQYFGPGTRLTVT.

V is TRBV19 and J is TRBJ1-1; perhaps TRBD1 as D (5 bases). The CDR3 extends over 14 amino acids. The germline V gene encodes CDR1 LNHDA and CDR2 SQIVND (reference sequence). The germline V and J ends were trimmed by 6 bases and 2 bases, with 13 bases remaining between them. The CDR3 protein is CASSWQGDNTEAFF. In DNA form, the CDR3 reads TGTGCCAGTAGCTGGCAGGGCGATAACACTGAAGCTTTCTTT.

The CDR3 nucleotides are TGTGCCAGCAGCTTTGACAGTCAAGAGACCCAGTACTTC. It yields the protein CASSFDSQETQYF. The chain carries TRBV5-6 and TRBJ2-5; perhaps TRBD1 as D (5 bases). With 2 bases removed from V and 2 bases from J, the gap between germline ends came to 7 bases. CDR1 and CDR2 from the germline V gene are SGHDT and YYEEEE. This CDR3 has 13 amino acids. Variable domain in full (rest from reference TRBV5-6 and TRBJ2-5): DAGVTQSPTHLIKTRGQQVTLRCSPKSGHDTVSWYQQALGQGPQFIFQYYEEEERQRGNFPDRFSGHQFPNYSSELNVNALLLGDSALYLCASSFDSQETQYFGPGTRLLVL.

CDR3 nucleotides: TGCGCCAGCAGCTTGGGGTTTATACTCACAGATACGCAGTATTTT. Amino acids: CASSLGFILTDTQYF. The chain links TRBV5-1 to TRBJ2-3; the D is unclear. The CDR3 totals 15 residues. Germline V gene lookup returns CDR1 SGHRS and CDR2 YFSETQ. V lost 0 bases, J lost 2 bases, and 10 bases lay in between. The variable domain in full, with the rest retrieved from reference TRBV5-1 and TRBJ2-3, is KAGVTQTPRYLIKTRGQQVTLSCSPISGHRSVSWYQQTPGQGLQFLFEYFSETQRNKGNFPGRFSGRQFSNSRSEMNVSTLELGDSALYLCASSLGFILTDTQYFGPGTRLTVL.

The gene calls are TRBV7-8 and TRBJ2-7; no reliable D call. Trimming cost V 5 bases and J 0 bases, with 5 bases left between them. Germline V CDR1 and CDR2: SGHVS, FQNEAQ. CDR3 size: 12 residues. CDR3 loop: CASSPSSYEQYF. The CDR3 DNA is TGTGCCAGCAGCCCCAGCTCCTACGAGCAGTACTTC. The full variable domain, rest sourced from reference TRBV7-8 and TRBJ2-7, is GAGVSQSPRYKVAKRGQDVALRCDPISGHVSLFWYQQALGQGPEFLTYFQNEAQLDKSGLPSDRFFAERPEGSVSTLKIQRTQQEDSAVYLCASSPSSYEQYFGPGTRLTVT.

The rearrangement links TRBV27 to TRBJ2-1; D gene unclear. Trimming removed 3 bases from V and 0 bases from J, with 6 bases in between. This CDR3 has 14 residues. CDR1 is MNHEY and CDR2 is SMNVEV in the germline V gene (reference sequence). CDR3 DNA: TGTGCCAGCAGTTTCCGGAGCTCCTACAATGAGCAGTTCTTC. Encoded protein: CASSFRSSYNEQFF.